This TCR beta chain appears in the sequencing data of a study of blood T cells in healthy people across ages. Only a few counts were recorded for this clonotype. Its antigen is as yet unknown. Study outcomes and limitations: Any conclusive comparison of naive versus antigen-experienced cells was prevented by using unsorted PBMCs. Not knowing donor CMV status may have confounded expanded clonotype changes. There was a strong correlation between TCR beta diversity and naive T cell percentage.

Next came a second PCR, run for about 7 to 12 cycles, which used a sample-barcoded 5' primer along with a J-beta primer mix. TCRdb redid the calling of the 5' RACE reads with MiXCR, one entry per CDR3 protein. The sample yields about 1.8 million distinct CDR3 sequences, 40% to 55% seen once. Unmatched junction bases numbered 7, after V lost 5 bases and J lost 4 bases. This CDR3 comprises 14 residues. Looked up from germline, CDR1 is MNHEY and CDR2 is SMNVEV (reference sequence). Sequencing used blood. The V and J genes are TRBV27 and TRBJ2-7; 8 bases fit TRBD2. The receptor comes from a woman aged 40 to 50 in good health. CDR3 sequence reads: CASSRAGDGYEQYF. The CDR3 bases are TGTGCCAGCAGTCGAGCGGGAGATGGGTACGAGCAGTACTTC.